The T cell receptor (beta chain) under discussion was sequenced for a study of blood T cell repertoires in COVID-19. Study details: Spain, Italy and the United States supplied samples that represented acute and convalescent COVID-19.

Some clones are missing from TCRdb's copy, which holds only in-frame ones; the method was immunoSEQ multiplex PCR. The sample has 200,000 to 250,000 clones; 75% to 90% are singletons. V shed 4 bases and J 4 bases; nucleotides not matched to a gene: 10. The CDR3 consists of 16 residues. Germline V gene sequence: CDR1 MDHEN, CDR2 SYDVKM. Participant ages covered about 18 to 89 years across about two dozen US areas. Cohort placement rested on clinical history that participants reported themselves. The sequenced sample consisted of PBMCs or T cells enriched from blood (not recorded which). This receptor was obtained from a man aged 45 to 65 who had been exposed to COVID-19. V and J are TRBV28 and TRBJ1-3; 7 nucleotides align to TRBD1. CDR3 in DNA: TGTGCCAGCAGTTCCGACAGGGTTTTTCGAGGAAACACCATATATTTT. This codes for CASSSDRVFRGNTIYF.